Presented here are 5 T cell receptor beta chains from one specimen sequenced in a study of CD4+ T cells in melanoma. Clones were read by immunoSEQ multiplex PCR, and TCRdb kept only the in-frame ones, dropping some. The sample contains 90,000 to 130,000 clones, about 90% of which appear only once. Sequencing was carried out using peripheral blood. The receptors originated from a human donor with melanoma.

The rearrangement joins TRBV5-1 to TRBJ1-2, with D tentatively TRBD1 (6 bases). Germline assignment: CDR1 SGHRS and CDR2 YFSETQ. Trimming stripped 4 bases from V and 8 bases from J, with 15 bases between. This CDR3 contains 13 residues. The CDR3 region is CASSMGHEGGYTF. Written as DNA, the CDR3 is TGCGCCAGCAGCATGGGACACGAGGGAGGCTACACCTTC.

This chain uses TRBV4-2 with TRBJ1-4; no definite D call. CDR1 is LGHNA and CDR2 is YNFKEQ in the germline V gene. V was pared by 4 bases and J by 0 bases, with 12 bases between. CDR3 length equals 16 residues. DNA for the CDR3: TGTGCCAGCAGCCCCGCCTTTTTGGCAACTAATGAAAAACTGTTTTTT. Its protein product is CASSPAFLATNEKLFF.

This chain joins TRBV11-3 and TRBJ2-3; D gene unclear. The CDR3 contains 12 residues. Germline V CDR1 and CDR2: SGHNT, YENEEA. Trimming shortened V by 0 bases and J by 10 bases, and 8 bases separated the two germline ends. The CDR3, as DNA: TGTGCCAGCAGCTTAGAGGGTGGGTCGCAGTATTTT. Translating gives CASSLEGGSQYF. Combining the CDR3 with reference TRBV11-3 and TRBJ2-3 gives the whole variable domain EAGVVQSPRYKIIEKKQPVAFWCNPISGHNTLYWYLQNLGQGPELLIRYENEEAVDDSQLPKDRFSAERLKGVDSTLKIQPAELGDSAVYLCASSLEGGSQYFGPGTRLTVL.

The chain couples TRBV19 to TRBJ2-3, with no clear D. This CDR3 spans 15 amino acids. Germline lookup yields CDR1 LNHDA and CDR2 SQIVND (reference sequence). The ends were cut back, 3 bases at V and 0 bases at J, with 10 bases in the middle. In nucleotides, the CDR3 is TGTGCCAGTAGTATCCAGACCTCGAGCACAGATACGCAGTATTTT. It yields the protein CASSIQTSSTDTQYF.

This rearrangement joins TRBV11-3 to TRBJ2-3; 8 bases fit TRBD2. CDR3 size: 15 residues. The germline V gene encodes CDR1 SGHNT and CDR2 YENEEA. Unmatched junction bases numbered 1, after V lost 1 base and J lost 1 base. The DNA for the CDR3 is TGTGCCAGCAGCTTAGCTAGCGGGCGCACAGATACGCAGTATTTT. Amino acid sequence: CASSLASGRTDTQYF. The variable domain in full, completed from reference TRBV11-3 and TRBJ2-3, reads EAGVVQSPRYKIIEKKQPVAFWCNPISGHNTLYWYLQNLGQGPELLIRYENEEAVDDSQLPKDRFSAERLKGVDSTLKIQPAELGDSAVYLCASSLASGRTDTQYFGPGTRLTVL.